Sequencing of this T cell receptor (beta chain) was carried out in a study of blood T cell repertoires in COVID-19. The wider study: COVID-19 samples from acute and convalescent phases originated in the United States, Italy and Spain. The cDNA or gDNA used as material had been derived from T cells, B-cell-depleted T cells, or PBMCs.

The protocol was immunoSEQ multiplex PCR, while the TCRdb copy is restricted to in-frame clones and leaves out a portion. This sample yields under 200,000 clones, of which around 80% are seen a single time; 6.9% belongs to the top ten. With 0 bases removed from V and 5 bases from J, the gap between germline ends came to 19 bases. The CDR3 consists of 17 residues. CDR1 is MGHRA, CDR2 YSYEKL, per germline. The TCR originated in a man aged 55 to 70 with acute or convalescent COVID-19. The J gene is TRBJ1-2, the V gene TRBV4-1, with D possibly TRBD1 on 6 matching bases. Sequenced input: peripheral blood. The CDR3 spells CASSQEASGHGVYGYTF. CDR3 coding DNA: TGCGCCAGCAGCCAAGAGGCTTCGGGACACGGCGTTTATGGCTACACCTTC.